This TCR beta chain was retrieved from a study of CD8 T cells in Susac syndrome. The CDR3 is made up of 15 amino acids. J lost 4 bases, V lost 5 bases, and 8 bases had no gene match. CDR1 is SEHNR, CDR2 FQNEAQ, per germline (reference sequence). RNA, at about 0.5 to 1 ug, was reverse transcribed with random hexamers. Amplification of TCR beta CDR3 across 54 Vbeta and 13 Jbeta was performed with immunoSEQ multiplex PCR. TCRdb reprocessed the immunoSEQ multiplex PCR reads via MiXCR and lists one record per CDR3 protein. The sample lists just over 150,000 distinct CDR3 sequences, around 95% occurring once. In blood CD8+ and CD4+ T cells, TCR beta underwent sequencing. Negative isolation yielded the CD8+ and CD4+ T cells, while FACS enriched the TEMRA cells.

The sample taken for sequencing was CD8+ T cells from PBMCs. This TCR derives from a human donor with multiple sclerosis. The chain carries TRBV7-9 and TRBJ2-1; 7 nucleotides agree with TRBD1. The CDR3 DNA follows: TGTGCCAGCAGCCGACAGGGAAAGGGATACAATGAGCAGTTCTTC. Translating gives CASSRQGKGYNEQFF.